A single T cell receptor beta chain is shown here with its context. Its antigen is as yet unknown. Primers: 60 Vbeta forward and 13 Jbeta reverse. Sequenced by immunoSEQ multiplex PCR; TCRdb stores in-frame clones only, minus some. The top ten clones hold around 1.5% of a sample with about 140,000 clones, 75% to 80% of them seen once. The data were obtained in a study of cytomegalovirus exposure and HLA in healthy donors. Study-wide findings and caveats: For TCR beta chains, V- and J-gene trimming was later linked to a missense DCLRE1C variant. According to reports, the classifier identified cytomegalovirus status with high specificity and sensitivity. Associated with cytomegalovirus, according to the listing, were fewer than 200 TCR beta chains.

This CDR3 has 15 amino acids. The germline CDR1 and CDR2 sequences are SGDLS and YYNGEE. Trimming pared 3 bases from V and 0 bases from J, leaving 10 bases between. This TCR came from a female donor in good health and CMV-seronegative. The specimen was PBMCs. This chain connects TRBV9 to TRBJ1-5; D is possibly TRBD1 (6 bases). Here the CDR3 reads CASSAQDSSNQPQHF. CDR3 DNA sequence: TGTGCCAGCAGCGCCCAGGACAGTAGCAATCAGCCCCAGCATTTT. Looking up the rest from reference TRBV9 and TRBJ1-5 gives the full variable domain: DSGVTQTPKHLITATGQRVTLRCSPRSGDLSVYWYQQSLDQGLQFLIQYYNGEERAKGNILERFSAQQFPDLHSELNLSSLELGDSALYFCASSAQDSSNQPQHFGDGTRLSIL.